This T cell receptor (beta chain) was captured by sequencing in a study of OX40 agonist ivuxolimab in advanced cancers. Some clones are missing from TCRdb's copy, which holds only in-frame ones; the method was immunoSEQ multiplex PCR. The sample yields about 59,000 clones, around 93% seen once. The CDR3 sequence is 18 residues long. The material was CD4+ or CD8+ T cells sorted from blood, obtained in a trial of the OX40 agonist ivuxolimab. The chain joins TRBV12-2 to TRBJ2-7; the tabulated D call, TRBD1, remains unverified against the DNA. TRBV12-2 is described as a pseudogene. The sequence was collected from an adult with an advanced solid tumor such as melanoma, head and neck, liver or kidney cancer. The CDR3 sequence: CASRLARGTGPEDYEQYF. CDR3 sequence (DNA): TGTGCAAGTCGCTTAGCGAGGGGGACCGGACCAGAGGACTACGAGCAGTACTTC.